This T cell receptor (beta chain) emerged from a study of blood T cell repertoires in COVID-19 (dated by TCRdb to about 2020). Turning to the overall study: Collaborator samples came from the United States, Italy and Spain and covered acute and convalescent phases of COVID-19. Samples came from the ongoing ImmuneRACE study (first 160 participants) plus 1,254 subjects from 6 global collaborators. The repertoires were released in a freely available public database intended as a resource for research on the immune response to SARS-CoV-2. Where available, HLA class I and class II types were taken from metadata supplied by the sample provider and were not determined by assay-based typing. The prospective study material was composed of cDNA or gDNA derived from T cells, B-cell-depleted T cells, or PBMCs. A de-identified subject ID, COVID-19 status, age in years and sex were almost always included in the sample metadata. Deeply sampled blood TCRbeta repertoires from subjects exposed to, actively infected with, or recovered from COVID-19 were included in the dataset. Overall study outcomes, separate from this receptor: The amount of clinical and demographic metadata varied by source and participant and was provided uncurated.

TCRbeta CDR3 regions were amplified from genomic DNA by means of the immunoSEQ Assay, a bias-controlled multiplex PCR. Per the authors' processing: Within the assay, amplification of reference gene primers was used to estimate how many nucleated cells each sample contained. Sequence reads were collapsed and filtered to measure the absolute abundance of every unique TCRbeta CDR3 rearrangement. For each sample, productive Simpson clonality was calculated as the square root of Simpson's diversity index across productive rearrangements. TCRdb provides this immuneACCESS table in a form limited to in-frame rearrangements. Some clones are lacking; in checked studies, under half of them reflect an unresolved V gene, and why the rest are absent is not known. That table supplies the V and J calls and clone size; D and trimming were determined from the DNA. The sample records about 190,000 clones, 90% of which are singletons. The ten biggest clones cover roughly 0.6% of the sample.

This clone was found once. Its cognate antigen has yet to be identified. Base qualities are missing; no much larger clone stands one base away. According to the germline V gene (reference sequence), CDR1 reads SGHKS and CDR2 reads YYEKEE. The CDR3, from cysteine to valine, totals 13 residues. The retained sequence is limited to the CDR3, 39 bases, with the frame set at the first base. V lost 0 bases and J lost 4 bases; the stretch between them is 8 bases long. Each collaborating institution followed its own protocols to collect whole blood in K2EDTA tubes. Collaborator samples were shipped for TCRbeta analysis as frozen whole blood, isolated PBMCs, or DNA extracted from either sample type.

Source material: peripheral blood. The V and J genes are TRBV5-5 and TRBJ2-7, with TRBD1 as a weak D call on 6 bases. This TCR derives from a man aged 50-59 years with acute or convalescent COVID-19. CDR3 reads: CASSLDTGYEQYV. The DNA sequence is TGTGCCAGCAGCTTGGACACAGGGTACGAGCAGTACGTC.